This entry concerns a single TCR beta chain. This specimen belongs to a study of shared clonotypes between healthy human individuals. TCRdb's table, derived via immunoSEQ multiplex PCR, lists solely in-frame clones and lacks some. The table lists some 2 million clones, 95% of them singletons. The CDR3 covers 14 residues. V was shortened by 0 bases and J by 1 base, with 2 bases between the two germline ends. CDR1 is SGHRS and CDR2 is YFSETQ in the germline V gene. The sequencing sample was made of naive CD4+ T cells sorted from blood. Subset given: CD45RA+ positively selected. The receptor's source is a man younger than 35 in good health. This chain joins TRBV5-1 and TRBJ1-6; no firm D call. The CDR3 loop is CASSLASYNSPLHF. The CDR3, as DNA: TGCGCCAGCAGCTTGGCATCCTATAATTCACCCCTCCACTTT.